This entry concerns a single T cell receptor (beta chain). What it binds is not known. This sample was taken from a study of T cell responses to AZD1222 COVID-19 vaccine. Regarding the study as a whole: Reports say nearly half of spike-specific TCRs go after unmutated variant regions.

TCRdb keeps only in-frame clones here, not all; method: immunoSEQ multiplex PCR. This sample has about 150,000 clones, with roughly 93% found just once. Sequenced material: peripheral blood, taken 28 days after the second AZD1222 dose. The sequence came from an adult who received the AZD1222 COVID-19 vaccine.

The CDR3 DNA is TGTGCCATCAGTGCGGCGGGGGGGACCGGGGAGCTGTTTTTT. It specifies CAISAAGGTGELFF. The chain carries TRBV10-3 and TRBJ2-2; TRBD2 aligns across 9 bases. Germline CDR1 is ENHRY and CDR2 is SYGVKD. The CDR3 is 14 residues long. The J segment lost 5 bases and the V segment lost 4 bases, leaving 2 bases of the junction unmatched.